The source of this T cell receptor beta chain is a study of blood T cell repertoires in COVID-19. Study at large: Samples came from the United States, Italy and Spain, spanning acute and convalescent COVID-19. PBMCs, B-cell-depleted T cells, or T cells were the source of the cDNA or gDNA that made up the material.

The CDR3 has 12 amino acids. Trimming left V 7 bases short and J 1 base short, with 7 bases between. The assay was immunoSEQ multiplex PCR, and TCRdb's table has in-frame clones only and misses some. The sample has roughly 250,000 clones; approximately 92% are singletons. The sequence derives from a young woman who had recovered from COVID-19. V usage is TRBV12-3 or TRBV12-4 and J usage is TRBJ1-1; D is uncertain. The sample taken for sequencing was PBMCs or T cells enriched from blood (not recorded which). CDR3 amino acids: CASNFKNTEAFF. CDR3 DNA sequence: TGTGCCAGCAATTTTAAGAACACTGAAGCTTTCTTT.